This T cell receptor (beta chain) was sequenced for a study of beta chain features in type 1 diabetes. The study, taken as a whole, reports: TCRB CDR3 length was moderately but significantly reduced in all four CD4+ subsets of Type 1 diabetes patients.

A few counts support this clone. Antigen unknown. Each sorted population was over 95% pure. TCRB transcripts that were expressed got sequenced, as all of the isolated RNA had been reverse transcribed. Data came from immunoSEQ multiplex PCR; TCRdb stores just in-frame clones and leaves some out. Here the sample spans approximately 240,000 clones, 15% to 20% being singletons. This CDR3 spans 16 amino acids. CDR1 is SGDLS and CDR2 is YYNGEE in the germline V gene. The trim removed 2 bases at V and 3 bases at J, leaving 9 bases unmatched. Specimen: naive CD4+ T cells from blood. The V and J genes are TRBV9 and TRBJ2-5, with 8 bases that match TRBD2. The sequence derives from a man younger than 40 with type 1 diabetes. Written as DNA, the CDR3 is TGTGCCAGCAGCGTCCCCCCAGCGGGGGCAGAAGAGACCCAGTACTTC. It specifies CASSVPPAGAEETQYF.